The clone carrying this TCR beta chain was counted many times. Its specificity is not known. The data belong to a study of human T cells and chemical hapten exposure. Study details: Donors were sensitized with 2% DPC on the upper inner arm. Chiefly women, the patients showed alopecia areata, totalis or universalis. Study results and limitations: Expanded TCRs showed more large CDR3 clusters than pre-sensitization or healthy control sets.

The length of the CDR3 is 12 residues. Germline V gives CDR1 MDHEN, CDR2 SYDVKM. Trimming stripped 5 bases from V and 0 bases from J, with 5 bases between. Time point here: pre-sensitization, week 0. The sample's treatment: therapeutic diphenylcyclopropenone sensitization with weekly scalp DPC. TCRdb called the RACE reads again in MiXCR, with one record for every CDR3 protein. The table lists about 260,000 distinct CDR3 sequences, 7.5% to 9% of them singletons, with 2.3% in the top ten. The sequence was obtained from a woman in her thirties or forties with alopecia areata. Some clones in this sample may be carry-over from other donors' samples. Specimen: whole blood, collected in connection with sensitization to the hapten diphenylcyclopropenone (DPC). This sequence joins TRBV28 and TRBJ2-7; D not certain. CDR3 nucleotide sequence: TGTGCCAGCAGTGGTACCTCCTACGAGCAGTACTTC. This encodes CASSGTSYEQYF.